This T cell receptor beta chain is from a study of blood T cell repertoires in COVID-19. In the authors' workflow: For nucleated cells, counts were estimated from reference gene primer amplification. TCRdb's copy holds only in-frame clones and misses some; the assay was immunoSEQ multiplex PCR. V and J calls and clone size are given by that table; D and trimming were obtained from the DNA. Of 150,000 to 200,000 clones listed, roughly 88% were seen once; the top ten hold 7% to 10%. Participants' reported clinical history set cohort assignment. The source is a woman in her twenties or thirties who had recovered from COVID-19. Sequenced sample: PBMCs or T cells enriched from blood (not recorded which).

The CDR3 loop reads CASSLEFVLTF. Here the CDR3 DNA reads TGTGCCAGCAGCTTGGAGTTCGTCCTGACTTTC. The V call is TRBV11-2, the J call TRBJ2-6; D is unclear. Germline CDR1 SGHAT, CDR2 FQNNGV. Trimming took off 3 bases at V and 12 bases at J, with 6 bases between the two ends. This CDR3 comprises 11 residues.